The clone carrying this T cell receptor (beta chain) showed up many times. Time point indicated: patch test 1, 2 weeks after DPC sensitization. Stated treatment: therapeutic diphenylcyclopropenone sensitization with weekly scalp DPC. One entry per CDR3 protein, called by TCRdb with MiXCR from the RACE reads. Altogether approximately 80,000 distinct CDR3 sequences are present, 6% to 9% being singletons, with the ten largest covering roughly 1.4%. The data were obtained in a study of human T cells and chemical hapten exposure. Whole-study context: It was small differences in pooled library volume that mainly caused per-sample TCR yields to vary.

This sample comprised whole blood, obtained in connection with sensitization to the hapten diphenylcyclopropenone (DPC). The receptor's source is a woman aged 25 to 39 with alopecia areata. Some clones in this sample may be carry-over from other donors' samples.

CDR3 coding DNA: TGTGCCAGCAAGCAACTACTAGCGGGGGAAACAGATACGCAGTATTTT. Its protein product is CASKQLLAGETDTQYF. The V gene is TRBV12-3 or TRBV12-4, the J gene TRBJ2-3; 11 positions match TRBD2. The CDR3 is 16 residues long. J gave up 3 bases and V 7 bases, and 9 bases lay outside the gene matches.